This entry concerns a single T cell receptor (beta chain). Its antigen remains unidentified. The repertoire was sequenced with immunoSEQ multiplex PCR; TCRdb's copy has only in-frame clones and lacks some. The sample holds 77,000 or so clones, 80% seen once. This specimen comes from a study of T cell clones after liver transplantation. Study overall: Post-transplant blood was tracked for graft-donor-reactive T cell clones identified in a pre-transplant mixed lymphocyte reaction. Graft-donor-reactive sequences were compared with third-party-reactive TCRbeta sequences from pre-transplant mixed lymphocyte reactions. Samples came pre-transplant, pre-randomization before withdrawal, and post-randomization after withdrawal ended. Study-wide results and caveats: Migration into the graft, not deletion, may explain lost graft donor-reactive T cells.

The CDR3 contains 15 residues. Germline V gene lookup returns CDR1 SGHTA and CDR2 FQGNSA. The V end was cut by 4 bases, the J end by 6 bases, with 17 bases between. The sample consisted of CD4+ T cells from blood, taken 12 months after liver transplant. The V gene is TRBV7-2, the J gene TRBJ2-3; no definite D call. This TCR was sampled from a human patient who received a liver transplant. A share of the T cells may be of graft donor origin. CDR3 sequence (DNA): TGTGCCAGCAGCTCACTACGCATCTACTCTGATACGCAGTATTTT. Encoded protein: CASSSLRIYSDTQYF. Filled out from reference TRBV7-2 and TRBJ2-3, the complete variable domain reads GAGVSQSPSNKVTEKGKDVELRCDPISGHTALYWYRQSLGQGLEFLIYFQGNSAPDKSGLPSDRFSAERTGGSVSTLTIQRTQQEDSAVYLCASSSLRIYSDTQYFGPGTRLTVL.